The 20 T cell receptor beta chains below come from one sample, sequenced in a study of cytomegalovirus exposure and HLA in healthy donors. The PCR was carried out with 60 Vbeta primers and 13 Jbeta primers. The protocol was immunoSEQ multiplex PCR, while the TCRdb copy is restricted to in-frame clones and leaves out a portion. This table holds about 50,000 clones. The specimen was PBMCs. All receptors derive from a man between 18 and 35 years old in good health and CMV-seropositive.

The genes are TRBV5-1 and TRBJ2-2, with TRBD2 matching over 7 bases. CDR3 length: 15 residues. CDR1 SGHRS and CDR2 YFSETQ come from the germline V gene. The ends lost 0 bases at V and 6 bases at J; junction bases unmatched: 5. CDR3 coding DNA: TGCGCCAGCAGCTTGGCAGCGGGGTGGGCCGGGGAGCTGTTTTTT. It codes for CASSLAAGWAGELFF.

V and J are TRBV4-1 and TRBJ1-1; the D is unclear. The germline V gene encodes CDR1 MGHRA and CDR2 YSYEKL. The length of the CDR3 is 15 residues. V shed 0 bases and J shed 1 base, with 9 bases lying between them. CDR3 protein: CASSQEPGENTEAFF. Here the CDR3 DNA reads TGCGCCAGCAGCCAAGAACCCGGTGAGAACACTGAAGCTTTCTTT.

This chain connects TRBV27 to TRBJ2-7, with D possibly matching TRBD1 (6 bases). V lost 3 bases and J lost 4, with 13 bases in between. CDR3 size: 14 residues. CDR1 MNHEY and CDR2 SMNVEV come from the germline V gene (reference sequence). CDR3 in amino acids: CASSFEQGRYEQYF. DNA of the CDR3: TGTGCCAGCAGTTTTGAGCAGGGGCGTTACGAGCAGTACTTC.

Note on this clone: Different DNA sequences within this sample yield the same CDR3. This chain's CDR3 is CASSVGERYEQYF. In DNA, the CDR3 is TGTGCCAGCAGCGTAGGGGAGCGCTACGAGCAGTACTTC. This sequence joins TRBV9 and TRBJ2-7, with D maybe TRBD2 (5 bases). V was clipped by 0 bases and J by 3 bases, with 7 bases between them. This CDR3 region has 13 residues. The germline V gene encodes CDR1 SGDLS and CDR2 YYNGEE.

This CDR3 is CASSQPLAGGTDTQYF. The CDR3 coding sequence is TGTGCCAGCAGCCAACCGCTAGCGGGAGGCACAGATACGCAGTATTTT. The V gene is TRBV7-9, the J gene TRBJ2-3; 10 bases agree with TRBD2. Losses at the gene ends were 5 bases for V and 1 base for J; bases not matched to a gene: 6. The CDR3 runs to 16 residues. The germline V gene has CDR1 SEHNR and CDR2 FQNEAQ (reference sequence).

The chain joins TRBV5-1 to TRBJ2-3; D is perhaps TRBD2 (5 bases). V was trimmed by 0 bases and J by 4 bases, leaving 12 bases between them. The germline V gene encodes CDR1 SGHRS and CDR2 YFSETQ. The CDR3 runs 15 residues. Written as DNA, the CDR3 is TGCGCCAGCAGCTTGGCTCGGGGAGCCTCAGATACGCAGTATTTT. Translation gives CASSLARGASDTQYF. The entire variable domain, with the rest obtained from reference TRBV5-1 and TRBJ2-3, is as follows: KAGVTQTPRYLIKTRGQQVTLSCSPISGHRSVSWYQQTPGQGLQFLFEYFSETQRNKGNFPGRFSGRQFSNSRSEMNVSTLELGDSALYLCASSLARGASDTQYFGPGTRLTVL.

The V call is TRBV7-9, the J call TRBJ2-1; maybe TRBD2 (5 bases). V lost 0 bases and J lost 8, with 14 bases in between. Per germline, CDR1 SEHNR and CDR2 FQNEAQ (reference sequence). This CDR3 is built from 15 residues. The CDR3 region is CASSLASTRIDEQFF. The DNA for the CDR3 is TGTGCCAGCAGCTTAGCGAGCACTAGAATCGATGAGCAGTTCTTC.

V usage is TRBV4-1 and J usage is TRBJ2-1; TRBD2 matches at 12 bases. This CDR3 region has 21 residues. Germline CDR1 reads MGHRA; CDR2 reads YSYEKL. V lost 1 base, J lost 1 base, and 14 bases stayed unmatched. CDR3 region: CASSQGIPGLAGLGSYNEQFF. The CDR3 DNA sequence: TGCGCCAGCAGCCAAGGTATTCCGGGACTAGCGGGTCTGGGATCCTACAATGAGCAGTTCTTC.

The genes are TRBV14 and TRBJ1-3, with D uncertain. Germline V gives CDR1 SGHDN, CDR2 FVKESK. Trimming removed 0 bases at V and 3 bases at J, with 12 bases between. CDR3 length: 16 residues. The CDR3 is CASSQDRVGLGNTIYF. The CDR3 coding sequence is TGTGCCAGCAGCCAAGATCGGGTAGGACTTGGAAACACCATATATTTT.

J is TRBJ1-2 and V is TRBV2, with D unclear. The germline V and J ends were trimmed by 0 bases and 5 bases, with 10 bases remaining between them. CDR1 is SNHLY and CDR2 is FYNNEI in the germline V gene. The CDR3 runs 14 residues. CDR3 protein: CASSEAGGRYGYTF. The CDR3 nucleotides are TGTGCCAGCAGTGAAGCGGGAGGGCGGTATGGCTACACCTTC.

This chain uses TRBV4-1 with TRBJ1-1; possible D gene TRBD1, 6 bases. Trimming pared 3 bases from V and 3 bases from J, leaving 8 bases between. The germline V gene encodes CDR1 MGHRA and CDR2 YSYEKL. CDR3 length: 13 residues. The CDR3 is CASSQSGDTEAFF. The CDR3 region has the DNA TGCGCCAGCAGCCAGTCAGGGGACACTGAAGCTTTCTTT.

Points on this clone: The CDR3 carries no conserved terminal phenylalanine or tryptophan, so it likely arises from a read error. The chain recombines TRBV5-6 with TRBJ2-2; D is undetermined. The CDR3 sequence is 13 residues long. Per the germline V gene, CDR1 is SGHDT and CDR2 is YYEEEE. This CDR3 is CASRSSNIGELFS. In nucleotides, the CDR3 is TGTGCCAGCAGAAGTTCGAACATCGGGGAGCTGTTTTCT.

This rearrangement joins TRBV7-8 to TRBJ2-7, with unresolved D. Germline-derived CDR1 and CDR2 are SGHVS and FQNEAQ. This CDR3 spans 15 amino acids. Trimming removed 1 base at V and 4 bases at J, with 14 bases between. The CDR3 coding sequence is TGTGCCAGCAGCTTAGGCCTCGACTTGTTTTACGAGCAGTACTTC. It codes for CASSLGLDLFYEQYF.

The gene calls are TRBV6-6 and TRBJ1-3, with D unresolved. Germline CDR1 is MNHNY and CDR2 is SVGAGI (reference sequence). V lost 7 bases and J 0 bases, leaving 7 bases between the germline ends. CDR3 length: 13 residues. CDR3 sequence reads: CASNYYSGNTIYF. The CDR3 bases are TGTGCCAGCAACTACTACTCTGGAAACACCATATATTTT.

The rearrangement links TRBV13 to TRBJ2-1; 7 positions agree with TRBD2. V dropped 5 bases and J dropped 4; count of bases not matched to a gene: 11. CDR1 is PRHDT, CDR2 FYEKMQ, per germline (reference sequence). This CDR3 has 16 residues. The CDR3 loop is CASSGGGKTIYNEQFF. The CDR3 DNA is TGTGCCAGCAGCGGGGGGGGGAAGACGATTTACAATGAGCAGTTCTTC.

This sequence joins TRBV11-3 and TRBJ2-7; D ambiguous. CDR1 and CDR2 from the germline V gene are SGHNT and YENEEA. Trimming stripped 1 base from V and 3 bases from J, with 10 bases between. The CDR3 consists of 14 residues. The CDR3 nucleotides read TGTGCCAGCAGCTTAGGGCTCACCGACTACGAGCAGTACTTC. It codes for CASSLGLTDYEQYF.

The chain joins TRBV11-2 to TRBJ1-6; 8 bases map to TRBD1. The germline CDR1 and CDR2 sequences are SGHAT and FQNNGV. The CDR3 extends over 14 amino acids. J was trimmed by 9 bases and V by 2 bases; bases with no gene match: 3. The CDR3 is CASSLQGATSPLHF. The CDR3 bases are TGTGCCAGCAGCTTACAGGGGGCCACTTCACCCCTCCACTTT.

The V and J genes are TRBV2 and TRBJ2-5; 9 bases are a match to TRBD1. Germline V gene data show CDR1 as SNHLY and CDR2 as FYNNEI. The CDR3 is made up of 16 amino acids. J was trimmed by 2 bases and V by 7 bases; bases with no gene match: 11. CDR3 in amino acids: CASIKTRDRVQETQYF. Here the CDR3 DNA reads TGTGCCAGCATTAAAACCCGGGACAGGGTTCAAGAGACCCAGTACTTC.

The chain couples TRBV30 to TRBJ2-1; 7 bases line up with TRBD2. The germline gives CDR1 GTSNPN, CDR2 SVGIG (reference sequence). The J segment lost 7 bases and the V segment lost 0 bases, leaving 15 bases of the junction unmatched. CDR3 length: 17 residues. CDR3 coding DNA: TGTGCCTGGAGTGTAGTGATCTTGGGCGGGAGTAGGAATGAGCAGTTCTTC. Translation gives CAWSVVILGGSRNEQFF.

This chain uses TRBV6-1 with TRBJ2-5, with D perhaps TRBD2 (5 bases). The CDR3 totals 13 residues. Germline V gives CDR1 MNHNS, CDR2 SASEGT. Trimming pared 7 bases from V and 9 bases from J, leaving 18 bases between. In DNA form, the CDR3 reads TGTGCCAGCACCCAAACGGAGGAAGACGCCCAGTACTTC. Translation: CASTQTEEDAQYF.